The 31 T cell receptor beta chains presented below share a single source sample, sequenced in a study of Graves' ophthalmopathy and Graves' hyperthyroidism. Amplification from RNA transcripts yielded the TCR beta CDR3 regions. An opening RT-PCR round employed HTBI primers and preceded a second-round multiplex PCR. MiXCR, run by TCRdb on the multiplex PCR reads, gives a single entry per CDR3 protein. The sample consists of more than 550,000 distinct CDR3 sequences, 35% to 50% of them appearing once. The sequenced sample consisted of peripheral blood. These receptors were collected from an adult man with Graves' ophthalmopathy.

This clonotype has ten or more counts. The chain recombines TRBV20-1 with TRBJ1-6, with D possibly being TRBD1 (5 bases). Germline values: CDR1 DFQATT, CDR2 SNEGSKA (reference sequence). The V end was cut by 0 bases, the J end by 9 bases, with 15 bases between. The CDR3 extends over 15 amino acids. The CDR3 DNA is TGCAGTGCTAGAGATCAGGAACAGGAGGCTTCACCCCTCCACTTT. Protein sequence: CSARDQEQEASPLHF.

The chain has TRBV20-1 and TRBJ2-3, with D unclear. Germline V gene lookup returns CDR1 DFQATT and CDR2 SNEGSKA (reference sequence). Between the trimmed V and J ends, which lost 5 bases and 6 bases, there was a span of 9 bases. The CDR3 has 11 amino acids. In DNA, the CDR3 is TGCAGTGCTCTACGGGTGGATACGCAGTATTTT. It yields the protein CSALRVDTQYF.

Many counts were recorded for this clonotype. The chain uses TRBV7-9 and TRBJ2-5; perhaps TRBD1 as D (6 bases). The CDR3 runs to 13 residues. The germline V and J ends were trimmed by 4 bases and 3 bases, with 9 bases remaining between them. Germline V gene data show CDR1 as SEHNR and CDR2 as FQNEAQ (reference sequence). Here the CDR3 DNA reads TGTGCCAGCAGCTGGGGGCGCGAAGAGACCCAGTACTTC. Its protein product is CASSWGREETQYF.

The chain couples TRBV7-2 to TRBJ2-2, with 12 bases lining up with TRBD1. This CDR3 is 15 amino acids long. The V segment lost 8 bases and the J segment 4 bases; nucleotides outside the gene matches: 5. The germline gives CDR1 SGHTA, CDR2 FQGNSA. The CDR3 nucleotides read TGTGCCAGCCGGGACAGGGGGCGCGGCACCGGGGAGCTGTTTTTT. It yields the protein CASRDRGRGTGELFF.

This clonotype was counted at least ten times. The rearrangement joins TRBV19 to TRBJ1-5; tentatively, D is TRBD1 (5 bases). CDR3 length: 13 amino acids. The V end lost 3 bases, the J end lost 7 bases, and 10 bases lay between the germline ends. Germline CDR1 reads LNHDA; CDR2 reads SQIVND (reference sequence). The CDR3 DNA sequence: TGTGCCAGTAGTATGGGGCACAGACAGCCCCAGCATTTT. It encodes CASSMGHRQPQHF.

With respect to this clonotype: A read error may explain this, as a much larger clone is one base away. This chain links TRBV7-6 with TRBJ2-7, with 11 bases matching TRBD1. CDR1 SGHVS and CDR2 FNYEAQ come from the germline V gene. This CDR3 is built from 15 residues. CDR3 DNA sequence: TGTACCAGCAGCCCAGGGACAGGGGGGGACTACGAGCAGTACTTC. Translated: CTSSPGTGGDYEQYF. Variable domain in full (rest from reference TRBV7-6 and TRBJ2-7): GAGVSQSPRYKVTKRGQDVALRCDPISGHVSLYWYRQALGQGPEFLTYFNYEAQQDKSGLPNDRFSAERPEGSISTLTIQRTEQRDSAMYRCTSSPGTGGDYEQYFGPGTRLTVT.

In regard to this clonotype: An end of the junction does not agree with germline; a read error may underlie this. This chain links TRBV25-1 with TRBJ1-4, with D maybe TRBD1 (5 bases). CDR1 is MGHDK, CDR2 SYGVNS, per germline. The CDR3 has 16 amino acids. The CDR3, as DNA: TGCGCCAGCAGCCCCCTGGGGGAACCCATTTTTCCCTGGCTGTTTTTT. Protein sequence: CASSPLGEPIFPWLFF.

This clonotype came up many times. The CDR3 sequence is CASSQDRVGEKLFF. In nucleotides, the CDR3 is TGCGCCAGCAGCCAAGACAGGGTCGGTGAAAAACTGTTTTTT. The chain carries TRBV4-1 and TRBJ1-4; D might be TRBD1 (5 bases). The germline CDR1 and CDR2 sequences are MGHRA and YSYEKL. V lost 0 bases, J lost 7 bases, and 9 bases lay in between. This CDR3 comprises 14 residues.

This clonotype was recorded once. This chain connects TRBV7-9 to TRBJ2-5, with TRBD2 matching over 14 bases. This CDR3 comprises 18 residues. V lost 5 bases, J lost 1 base, and 9 bases stayed unmatched. CDR1 SEHNR and CDR2 FQNEAQ come from the germline V gene (reference sequence). CDR3 protein: CASSVGSGTSGGQETQYF. CDR3 DNA: TGTGCCAGCAGCGTAGGTTCCGGGACTAGCGGGGGCCAAGAGACCCAGTACTTC.

Details on this clonotype: This likely comes from a read error, as the CDR3 has no conserved phenylalanine or tryptophan at its end. For the CDR3, the DNA is TGTGCCAGCAGTGCAGACGGGGGCTACACCCTC. As protein: CASSADGGYTL. The chain carries TRBV25-1 and TRBJ1-2, with D uncertain. Germline V gives CDR1 MGHDK, CDR2 SYGVNS. The CDR3 has 11 amino acids. Between the trimmed V and J ends, which lost 4 bases and 8 bases, there was a span of 8 bases.

The J gene is TRBJ1-1, the V gene TRBV27; D perhaps matches TRBD1 (5 bases). Deletions cut 1 base from V and 0 bases from J, with 9 bases between. This CDR3 is 15 amino acids long. CDR1 MNHEY and CDR2 SMNVEV come from the germline V gene (reference sequence). The CDR3 region is CASSLLGEMNTEAFF. Here the CDR3 DNA reads TGTGCCAGCAGTTTATTGGGGGAAATGAACACTGAAGCTTTCTTT.

The rearrangement links TRBV7-9 to TRBJ1-1; 12 nucleotides line up with TRBD1. The germline V gene has CDR1 SEHNR and CDR2 FQNEAQ (reference sequence). V gave up 5 bases and J gave up 11 bases; unmatched junction bases: 9. This CDR3 spans 14 amino acids. CDR3 region: CASSLGQGALAAFF. The DNA of the CDR3 is TGTGCCAGCAGCCTGGGACAGGGGGCCCTGGCGGCTTTCTTT.

The rearrangement uses TRBV20-1 and TRBJ2-5, with D perhaps assigned TRBD1 or TRBD2 (6 bases each). The germline V gene has CDR1 DFQATT and CDR2 SNEGSKA (reference sequence). V lost 5 bases and J lost 2, with 12 bases in between. The CDR3 runs to 13 residues. The CDR3 DNA reads as TGCAGTGCTCTTACAGGGACTCAAGAGACCCAGTACTTC. This gives the protein CSALTGTQETQYF.

The chain couples TRBV7-2 to TRBJ2-2; TRBD2 might be the D (7 bases). There are 15 residues in the CDR3. V was shortened by 3 bases and J by 4 bases, with 12 bases between the two germline ends. Germline CDR1 and CDR2: SGHTA and FQGNSA. CDR3 DNA: TGTGCCAGCAGCTTTGGCGGGGGCCGCACCGGGGAGCTGTTTTTT. Translating it yields CASSFGGGRTGELFF.

This clonotype has a count of ten or more. The chain joins TRBV3-1 to TRBJ2-6, with D uncertain. The germline V gene has CDR1 LGHDT and CDR2 YNNKEL (reference sequence). The CDR3 is 17 amino acids. V lost 0 bases and J lost 0, with 9 bases in between. The CDR3 loop reads CASSQDGTNSGANVLTF. In DNA form, the CDR3 reads TGTGCCAGCAGCCAAGATGGCACCAACTCTGGGGCCAACGTCCTGACTTTC.

The gene calls are TRBV10-3 and TRBJ2-7; D perhaps matches TRBD1 (6 bases). In germline, CDR1 is ENHRY, CDR2 SYGVKD. Deletions cut 0 bases from V and 5 bases from J, with 17 bases between. This CDR3 comprises 16 residues. CDR3 nucleotide sequence: TGTGCCATCAGTGAGTCGAGAATACAGGGTGAGGACGAGCAGTACTTC. Amino acids: CAISESRIQGEDEQYF.

This clonotype was seen many times. The chain employs TRBV7-8 and TRBJ1-2, with TRBD1 as a possible D gene (5 bases). The length of the CDR3 is 18 residues. Trimming stripped 4 bases from V and 0 bases from J, with 21 bases between. Germline V gene data show CDR1 as SGHVS and CDR2 as FQNEAQ. The chain's CDR3 is CASSSGTDYDGTNYGYTF. In DNA form, the CDR3 reads TGTGCCAGCAGCTCCGGGACGGATTACGACGGTACTAACTATGGCTACACCTTC.

This clonotype was observed many times. This chain uses TRBV7-8 with TRBJ1-1, with 7 nucleotides matching TRBD1. V lost 1 base to trimming and J lost 5 bases; unmatched junction nucleotides: 10. This CDR3 is built from 16 residues. Germline-derived CDR1 and CDR2 are SGHVS and FQNEAQ. The DNA for the CDR3 is TGTGCCAGCAGCTTAGGGTTCCAGGGGGACGTGACTGAAGCTTTCTTT. This gives the protein CASSLGFQGDVTEAFF.

This clonotype was observed at least ten times. This chain joins TRBV10-3 and TRBJ2-7, with 7 bases matching TRBD2. Per germline, CDR1 ENHRY and CDR2 SYGVKD. This CDR3 comprises 16 residues. The junction had 9 bases not matched to a gene; V was cut back by 0 bases and J by 4 bases. Here the CDR3 reads CAISESKLAGTYEQYF. DNA for the CDR3: TGTGCCATCAGTGAGTCGAAGTTAGCGGGTACGTACGAGCAGTACTTC.

A word on this clonotype: One base away lies a much larger clone, so this may be a sequencing read error. The chain carries TRBV7-4 and TRBJ1-4; D is undetermined. The CDR3 is 15 amino acids. In germline, CDR1 is SGHVT, CDR2 SQSDAQ. Trimming removed 5 bases from V and 0 bases from J, with 10 bases in between. CDR3 in amino acids: CASSREGSTNEKLFF. CDR3 nucleotide sequence: TGTGCCAGCAGCCGGGAAGGGTCAACTAATGAAAAACTGTTTTTT.

V is TRBV7-2 and J is TRBJ1-6; D possibly corresponds to TRBD1 (5 bases). Trimming took 2 bases from V and 7 from J, leaving 12 bases between them. The CDR3 is made up of 15 amino acids. CDR1 SGHTA and CDR2 FQGNSA come from the germline V gene. In DNA form, the CDR3 reads TGTGCCAGCAGCTTAATTACAGGAGGGAATTCACCCCTCCACTTT. Translating it yields CASSLITGGNSPLHF.

Here the CDR3 DNA reads TGTGCCACTACGTTGGGCAGGGGGAAAGAGACCCAGCATTTT. Amino acid sequence: CATTLGRGKETQHF. The chain has TRBV10-3 and TRBJ1-5; 7 bases match TRBD1. CDR3 length: 14 amino acids. Germline V gives CDR1 ENHRY, CDR2 SYGVKD. The V segment lost 10 bases and the J segment 11 bases; nucleotides outside the gene matches: 17.

This clonotype was seen just once. The chain employs TRBV7-2 and TRBJ1-2; D is undetermined. V was pared by 5 bases and J by 5 bases, with 12 bases between. The germline CDR1 and CDR2 sequences are SGHTA and FQGNSA. The CDR3 runs to 13 residues. CDR3 sequence: CASSADGEYGYTF. The CDR3 DNA reads as TGTGCCAGCAGCGCCGACGGAGAATATGGCTACACCTTC. The full variable domain, with the rest looked up from reference TRBV7-2 and TRBJ1-2, is GAGVSQSPSNKVTEKGKDVELRCDPISGHTALYWYRQSLGQGLEFLIYFQGNSAPDKSGLPSDRFSAERTGGSVSTLTIQRTQQEDSAVYLCASSADGEYGYTFGSGTRLTVV.

Turning to this clonotype: This may arise from a read error, as a much more abundant clone is one base away. J is TRBJ1-6 and V is TRBV7-8; D is perhaps TRBD1 (6 bases). The CDR3 extends over 13 amino acids. The germline CDR1 and CDR2 sequences are SGHVS and FQNEAQ. The CDR3 protein is CAGSPGGLSPLHF. In DNA form, the CDR3 reads TGTGCCGGCAGCCCCGGGGGGCTATCACCCCTCCACTTT. Using reference TRBV7-8 and TRBJ1-6 for the parts outside the CDR3, the full variable domain is GAGVSQSPRYKVAKRGQDVALRCDPISGHVSLFWYQQALGQGPEFLTYFQNEAQLDKSGLPSDRFFAERPEGSVSTLKIQRTQQEDSAVYLCAGSPGGLSPLHFGNGTRLTVT.

The chain carries TRBV2 and TRBJ2-5, with 11 bases lining up with TRBD2. The CDR3 contains 17 residues. The V gene's germline CDR1 is SNHLY and CDR2 FYNNEI. Losses at the gene ends were 5 bases for V and 5 bases for J; bases not matched to a gene: 13. Here the CDR3 DNA reads TGTGCCAGCAGTTTATCGGGGGTAGCGGGAGGGAGGGAGACCCAGTACTTC. This gives the protein CASSLSGVAGGRETQYF.

The count of this clonotype is one. V is TRBV29-1 and J is TRBJ2-5; 9 bases are shared with TRBD2. The V segment lost 8 bases and the J segment 0 bases; nucleotides outside the gene matches: 7. This CDR3 comprises 14 residues. Germline CDR1 is SQVTM and CDR2 is ANQGSEA. The DNA for the CDR3 is TGCAGCCAAGGGACTAGCTCGTACCAAGAGACCCAGTACTTC. Protein product: CSQGTSSYQETQYF.

About this clonotype itself: Its ends do not fully match the called genes, so a read error is possible. The chain couples TRBV10-3 to TRBJ1-3, with D uncertain. CDR1 is ENHRY, CDR2 SYGVKD, per germline. There are 16 residues in the CDR3. The DNA of the CDR3 is TGTGCCAGCAGTGAAGGAGTTCGGAGCTCTGGAAACACCATATATTTT. Its protein is CASSEGVRSSGNTIYF.

This clonotype appeared many times. V usage is TRBV9 and J usage is TRBJ2-6; 13 bases line up with TRBD2. Germline V gene sequence: CDR1 SGDLS, CDR2 YYNGEE. The CDR3 has 20 amino acids. V was clipped by 3 bases and J by 2 bases; unmatched bases: 11. For the CDR3, the DNA is TGTGCCAGCAGCGCGGACCCCGGAGGACTAGCGGGAGCTGGGGCCAACGTCCTGACTTTC. Its translation: CASSADPGGLAGAGANVLTF.

This clonotype was observed at least ten times. The chain links TRBV24-1 to TRBJ2-2; 9 positions agree with TRBD1. CDR1 is KGHDR, CDR2 SFDVKD, per germline. The CDR3 length is 15 residues. The ends lost 5 bases at V and 5 bases at J; junction bases unmatched: 5. The DNA of the CDR3 is TGTGCCACCAGTGGGAGGACAGGGGCGACCGGGGAGCTGTTTTTT. It specifies CATSGRTGATGELFF.

This clonotype was seen a single time. V gene TRBV19 combines with J gene TRBJ1-5; possibly TRBD1 for D (5 bases). CDR1 is LNHDA, CDR2 SQIVND, per germline (reference sequence). CDR3 length: 16 amino acids. Trimming removed 8 bases at V and 11 bases at J, with 28 bases between. DNA for the CDR3: TGTGCCAGTCGTCAACTAGCGGGAGGGACGGGAGAGACCCAGCATTTT. This codes for CASRQLAGGTGETQHF. Combining the CDR3 with reference TRBV19 and TRBJ1-5 gives the whole variable domain DGGITQSPKYLFRKEGQNVTLSCEQNLNHDAMYWYRQDPGQGLRLIYYSQIVNDFQKGDIAEGYSVSREKKESFPLTVTSAQKNPTAFYLCASRQLAGGTGETQHFGDGTRLSIL.

V is TRBV6-1 and J is TRBJ2-7; D might be TRBD1 or TRBD2, each matching 5 bases. The germline V gene has CDR1 MNHNS and CDR2 SASEGT. This CDR3 region has 14 residues. Deletions cut 2 bases from V and 5 bases from J, with 13 bases between. DNA of the CDR3: TGTGCCAGCAGTGAAAAGGAAAGGGACCACGAGCAGTACTTC. It encodes CASSEKERDHEQYF.